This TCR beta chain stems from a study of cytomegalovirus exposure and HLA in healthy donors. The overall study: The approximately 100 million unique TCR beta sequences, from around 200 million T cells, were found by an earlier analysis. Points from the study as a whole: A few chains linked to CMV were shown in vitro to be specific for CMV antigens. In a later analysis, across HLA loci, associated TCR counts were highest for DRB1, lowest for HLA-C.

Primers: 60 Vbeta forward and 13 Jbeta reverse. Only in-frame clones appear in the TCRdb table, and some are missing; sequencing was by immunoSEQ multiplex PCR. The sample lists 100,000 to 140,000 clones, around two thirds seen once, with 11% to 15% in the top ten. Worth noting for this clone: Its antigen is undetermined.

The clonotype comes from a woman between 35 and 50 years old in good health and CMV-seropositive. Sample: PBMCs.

In DNA form, the CDR3 reads TGTGCCAGCAGGGTAGACAGGGGGTCGGGCTACGAGCAGTACTTC. It encodes CASRVDRGSGYEQYF. V usage is TRBV2 and J usage is TRBJ2-7, with 9 bases that match TRBD1. The germline CDR1 and CDR2 sequences are SNHLY and FYNNEI. The CDR3 has 15 residues. J lost 3 bases, V lost 6 bases, and 9 bases had no gene match.